What follows is one T cell receptor beta chain and its context. The CDR3 has 18 residues. Germline V gives CDR1 KGHSH, CDR2 LQKENI. The germline V and J ends were trimmed by 3 bases and 1 base, with 21 bases remaining between them. This sample is drawn from a study of cytomegalovirus exposure and HLA in healthy donors. Researchers ran the PCR with 60 Vbeta and 13 Jbeta primers. Clones were read by immunoSEQ multiplex PCR, and TCRdb kept only the in-frame ones, dropping some. In the table there are 100,000 to 150,000 clones, over 60% of which are singletons. This TCR was recovered from a middle-aged woman in good health and CMV-seropositive. Material: PBMCs. The chain has TRBV18 and TRBJ1-1; D gene uncertain. The CDR3 DNA follows: TGTGCCAGCTCACCCTTGAGAAAAGGAGGAGATGCGAACACTGAAGCTTTCTTT. Protein: CASSPLRKGGDANTEAFF.